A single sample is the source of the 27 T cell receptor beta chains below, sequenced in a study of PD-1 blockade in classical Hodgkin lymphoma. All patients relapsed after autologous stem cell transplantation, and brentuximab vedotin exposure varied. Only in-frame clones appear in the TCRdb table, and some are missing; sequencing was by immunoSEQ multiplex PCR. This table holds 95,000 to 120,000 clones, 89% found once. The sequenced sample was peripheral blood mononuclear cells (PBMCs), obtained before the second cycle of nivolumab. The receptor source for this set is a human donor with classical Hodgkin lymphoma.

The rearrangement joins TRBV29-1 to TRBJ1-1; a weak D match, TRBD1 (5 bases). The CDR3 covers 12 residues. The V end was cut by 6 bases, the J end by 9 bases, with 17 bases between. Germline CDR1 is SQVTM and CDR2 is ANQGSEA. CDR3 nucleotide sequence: TGCAGCGTCCCCGCAAACGCGGGACAAGCTTTCTTT. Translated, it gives CSVPANAGQAFF. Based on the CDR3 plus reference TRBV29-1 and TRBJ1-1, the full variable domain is SAVISQKPSRDICQRGTSLTIQCQVDSQVTMMFWYRQQPGQSLTLIATANQGSEATYESGFVIDKFPISRPNLTFSTLTVSNMSPEDSSIYLCSVPANAGQAFFGQGTRLTVV.

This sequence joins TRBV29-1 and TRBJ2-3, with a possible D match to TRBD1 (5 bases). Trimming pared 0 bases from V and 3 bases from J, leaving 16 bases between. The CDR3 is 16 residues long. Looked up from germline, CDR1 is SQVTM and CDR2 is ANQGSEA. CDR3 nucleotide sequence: TGCAGCGTTGAAGACTCTCACAGGATGAAGACAGATACGCAGTATTTT. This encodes CSVEDSHRMKTDTQYF.

The CDR3 reads CASSQTSGSRTGELFF. CDR3 nucleotide sequence: TGCGCCAGCAGCCAAACTAGCGGGAGTCGGACCGGGGAGCTGTTTTTT. This rearrangement joins TRBV4-3 to TRBJ2-2; 11 positions match TRBD2. The CDR3 totals 16 residues. The V gene's germline CDR1 is LGHNA and CDR2 YSLEER. Trimming at V came to 2 bases and at J to 5 bases, leaving 4 bases not matched to a gene.

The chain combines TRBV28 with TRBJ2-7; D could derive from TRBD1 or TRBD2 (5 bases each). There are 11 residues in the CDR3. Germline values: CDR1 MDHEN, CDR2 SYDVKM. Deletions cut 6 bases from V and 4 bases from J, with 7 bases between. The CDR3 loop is CASRWGYEQYF. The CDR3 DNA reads TGTGCCAGCAGATGGGGGTACGAGCAGTACTTC.

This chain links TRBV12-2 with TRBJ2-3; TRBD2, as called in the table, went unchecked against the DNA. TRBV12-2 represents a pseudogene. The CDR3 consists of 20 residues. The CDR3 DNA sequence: TGTGCAAGTTCAACAGGTAAGGCTAGCGGGACGACTTATAGCACAGATACGCAGTATTTT. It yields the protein CASSTGKASGTTYSTDTQYF.

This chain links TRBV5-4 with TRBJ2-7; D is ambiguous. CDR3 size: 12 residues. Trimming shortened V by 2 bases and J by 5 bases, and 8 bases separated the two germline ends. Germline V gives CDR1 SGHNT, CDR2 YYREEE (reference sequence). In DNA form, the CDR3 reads TGTGCCAGCAGCTTCCCTAGAGACGAGCAGTACTTC. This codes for CASSFPRDEQYF.

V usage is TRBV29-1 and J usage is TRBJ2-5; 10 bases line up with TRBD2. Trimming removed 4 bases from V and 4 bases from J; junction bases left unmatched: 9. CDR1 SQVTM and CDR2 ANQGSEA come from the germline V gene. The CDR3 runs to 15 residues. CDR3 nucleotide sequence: TGCAGCGTTGCTTTAATGGCTAGCGGGGGAGAGACCCAGTACTTC. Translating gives CSVALMASGGETQYF.

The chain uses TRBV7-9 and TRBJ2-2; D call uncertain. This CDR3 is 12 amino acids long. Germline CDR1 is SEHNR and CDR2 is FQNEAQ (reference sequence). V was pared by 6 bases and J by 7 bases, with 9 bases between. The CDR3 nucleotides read TGTGCCAGCAGGCCACCTAGCGGGGAGCTGTTTTTT. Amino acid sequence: CASRPPSGELFF.

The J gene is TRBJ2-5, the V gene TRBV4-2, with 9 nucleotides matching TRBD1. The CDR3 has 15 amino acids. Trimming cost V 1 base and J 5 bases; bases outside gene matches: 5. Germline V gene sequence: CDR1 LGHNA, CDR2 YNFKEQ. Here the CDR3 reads CASSQGGTGSETQYF. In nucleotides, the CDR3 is TGTGCCAGCAGCCAAGGCGGGACAGGGTCTGAGACCCAGTACTTC.

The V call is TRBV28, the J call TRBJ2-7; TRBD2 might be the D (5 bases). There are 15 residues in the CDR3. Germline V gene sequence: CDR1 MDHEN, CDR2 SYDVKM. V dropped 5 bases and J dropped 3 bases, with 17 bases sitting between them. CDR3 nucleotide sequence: TGTGCCAGCAGTACAATGCCCCGGAGGCTCTACGAGCAGTACTTC. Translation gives CASSTMPRRLYEQYF.

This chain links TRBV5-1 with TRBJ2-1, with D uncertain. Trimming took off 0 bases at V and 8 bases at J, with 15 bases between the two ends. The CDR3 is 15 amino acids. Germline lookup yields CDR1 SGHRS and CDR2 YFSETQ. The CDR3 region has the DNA TGCGCCAGCAGCTTGGAGGCTAGTAGGGTCGATGAGCAGTTCTTC. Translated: CASSLEASRVDEQFF.

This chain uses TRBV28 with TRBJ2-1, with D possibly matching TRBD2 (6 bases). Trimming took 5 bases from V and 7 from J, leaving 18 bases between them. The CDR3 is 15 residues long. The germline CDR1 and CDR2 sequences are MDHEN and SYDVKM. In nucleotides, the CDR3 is TGTGCCAGCAGTCTAAGACTAGGGGATATGAATGAGCAGTTCTTC. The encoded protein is CASSLRLGDMNEQFF.

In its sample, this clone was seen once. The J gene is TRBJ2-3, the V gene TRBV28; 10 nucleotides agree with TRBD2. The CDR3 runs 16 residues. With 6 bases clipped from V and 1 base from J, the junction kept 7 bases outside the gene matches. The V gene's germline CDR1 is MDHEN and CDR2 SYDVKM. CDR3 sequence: CASRVGLAVRTDTQYF. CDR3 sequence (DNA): TGTGCCAGCAGAGTCGGACTAGCGGTCCGCACAGATACGCAGTATTTT. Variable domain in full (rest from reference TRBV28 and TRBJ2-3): DVKVTQSSRYLVKRTGEKVFLECVQDMDHENMFWYRQDPGLGLRLIYFSYDVKMKEKGDIPEGYSVSREKKERFSLILESASTNQTSMYLCASRVGLAVRTDTQYFGPGTRLTVL.

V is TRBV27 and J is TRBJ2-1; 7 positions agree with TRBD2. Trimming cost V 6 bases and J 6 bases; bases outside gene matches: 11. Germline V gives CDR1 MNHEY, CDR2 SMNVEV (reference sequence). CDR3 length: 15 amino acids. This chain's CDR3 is CASRTRTSASNEQFF. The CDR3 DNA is TGTGCCAGCAGGACTAGGACTAGTGCGAGCAATGAGCAGTTCTTC.

For the CDR3, the DNA is TGTGCCAGCAGTTCGATAGACAGCCGAAGGACTGAAGCTTTCTTT. It encodes CASSSIDSRRTEAFF. V usage is TRBV6-5 and J usage is TRBJ1-1, with D tentatively TRBD1 (5 bases). Trimming shortened V by 4 bases and J by 5 bases, and 17 bases separated the two germline ends. The CDR3 is 15 residues long. From germline, CDR1 is MNHEY and CDR2 SVGAGI.

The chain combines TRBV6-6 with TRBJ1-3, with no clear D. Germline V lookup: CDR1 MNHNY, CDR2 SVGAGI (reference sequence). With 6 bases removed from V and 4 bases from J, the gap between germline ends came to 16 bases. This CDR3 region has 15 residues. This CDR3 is CASSARAQRGNTIYF. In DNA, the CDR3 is TGTGCCAGCAGCGCTCGGGCGCAAAGGGGAAACACCATATATTTT.

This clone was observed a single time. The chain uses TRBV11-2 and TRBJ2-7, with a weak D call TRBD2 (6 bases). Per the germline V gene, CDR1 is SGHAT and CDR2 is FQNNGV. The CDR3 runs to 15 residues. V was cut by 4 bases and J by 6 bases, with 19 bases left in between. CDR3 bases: TGTGCCAGCAGCTCTAGGAATACGGGAGCGACCGAGCAGTACTTC. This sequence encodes CASSSRNTGATEQYF. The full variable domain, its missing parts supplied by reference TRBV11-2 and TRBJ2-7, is EAGVAQSPRYKIIEKRQSVAFWCNPISGHATLYWYQQILGQGPKLLIQFQNNGVVDDSQLPKDRFSAERLKGVDSTLKIQPAKLEDSAVYLCASSSRNTGATEQYFGPGTRLTVT.

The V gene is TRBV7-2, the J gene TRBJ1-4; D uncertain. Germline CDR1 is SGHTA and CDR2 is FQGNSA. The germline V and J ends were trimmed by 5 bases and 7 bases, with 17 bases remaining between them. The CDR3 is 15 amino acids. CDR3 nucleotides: TGTGCCAGCAGCGGCTCCGGGCCCCCTCGTGAAAAACTGTTTTTT. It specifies CASSGSGPPREKLFF.

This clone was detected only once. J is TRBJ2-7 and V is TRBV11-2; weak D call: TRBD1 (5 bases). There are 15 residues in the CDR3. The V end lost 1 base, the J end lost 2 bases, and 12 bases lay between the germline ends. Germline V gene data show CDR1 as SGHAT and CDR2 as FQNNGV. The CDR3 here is CASSLVGATPYEQYF. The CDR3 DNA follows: TGTGCCAGCAGCTTAGTTGGGGCAACCCCCTACGAGCAGTACTTC.

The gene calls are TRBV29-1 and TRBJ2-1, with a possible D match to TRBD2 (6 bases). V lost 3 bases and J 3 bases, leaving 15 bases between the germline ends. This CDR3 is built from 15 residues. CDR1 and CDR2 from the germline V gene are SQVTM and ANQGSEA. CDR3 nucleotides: TGCAGCGTTGATGAGGCGGGAACGGGCTACAATGAGCAGTTCTTC. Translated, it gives CSVDEAGTGYNEQFF.

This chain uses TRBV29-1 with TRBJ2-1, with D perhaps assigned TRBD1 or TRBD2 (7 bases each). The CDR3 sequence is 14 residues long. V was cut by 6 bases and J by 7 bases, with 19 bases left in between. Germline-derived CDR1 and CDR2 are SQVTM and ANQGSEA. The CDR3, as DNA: TGCAGCGTAGGGGGCGGCGGGAGTTTTAATGAGCAGTTCTTC. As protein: CSVGGGGSFNEQFF.

CDR3 nucleotides: TGTGCCAGCAGTTACGGATCGGCCGGGGCTGGCTACACCTTC. Encoded protein: CASSYGSAGAGYTF. V is TRBV6-6 and J is TRBJ1-2; tentatively, D is TRBD1 (5 bases). V dropped 2 bases and J dropped 7 bases, with 14 bases sitting between them. The CDR3 is 14 residues long. CDR1 and CDR2 (germline): MNHNY, SVGAGI (reference sequence).

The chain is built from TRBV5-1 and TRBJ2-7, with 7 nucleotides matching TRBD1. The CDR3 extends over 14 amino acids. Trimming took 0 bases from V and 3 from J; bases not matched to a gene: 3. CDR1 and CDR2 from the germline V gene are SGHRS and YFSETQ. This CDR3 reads CASSLGQGLYEQYF. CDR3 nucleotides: TGCGCCAGCAGCTTGGGACAGGGTCTCTACGAGCAGTACTTC. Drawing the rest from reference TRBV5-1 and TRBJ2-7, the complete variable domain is KAGVTQTPRYLIKTRGQQVTLSCSPISGHRSVSWYQQTPGQGLQFLFEYFSETQRNKGNFPGRFSGRQFSNSRSEMNVSTLELGDSALYLCASSLGQGLYEQYFGPGTRLTVT.

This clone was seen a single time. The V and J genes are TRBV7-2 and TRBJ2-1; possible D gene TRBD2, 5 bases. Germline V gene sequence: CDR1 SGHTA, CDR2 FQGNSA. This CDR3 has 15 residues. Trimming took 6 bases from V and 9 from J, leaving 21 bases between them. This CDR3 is CASSNLVGVGSEQFF. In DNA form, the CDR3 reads TGTGCCAGCAGTAACCTGGTGGGAGTTGGGAGTGAGCAGTTCTTC.

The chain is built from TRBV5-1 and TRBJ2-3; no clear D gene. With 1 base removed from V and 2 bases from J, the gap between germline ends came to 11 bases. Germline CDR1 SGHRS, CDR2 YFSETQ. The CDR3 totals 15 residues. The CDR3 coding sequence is TGCGCCAGCAGCTTGATTGAGACCTCCACAGATACGCAGTATTTT. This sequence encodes CASSLIETSTDTQYF.

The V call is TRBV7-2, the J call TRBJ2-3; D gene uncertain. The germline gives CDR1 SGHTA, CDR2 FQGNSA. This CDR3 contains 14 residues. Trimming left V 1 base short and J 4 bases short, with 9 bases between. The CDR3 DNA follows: TGTGCCAGCAGCTTAGTGCCCTTTCCAGATACGCAGTATTTT. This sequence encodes CASSLVPFPDTQYF.

Written as DNA, the CDR3 is TGCGCCAGCAGCCAACCTTTAGCCAGGGGCGGCTACACCTTC. Its protein is CASSQPLARGGYTF. The chain has TRBV4-1 and TRBJ1-2, with a weak D call TRBD1 (6 bases). CDR3 size: 14 residues. V was clipped by 2 bases and J by 8 bases, with 15 bases between them. Germline CDR1 MGHRA, CDR2 YSYEKL.